The next 5 T cell receptor beta chains were all read from a single sample in a study of CD4 T cells in relation to SARS-CoV-2 and coronaviruses. Some clones are missing from TCRdb's copy, which holds only in-frame ones; the method was immunoSEQ multiplex PCR. The sample has some 40,000 clones, approximately 85% seen once. Specimen: memory CD4+ T cells from PBMCs. These receptors all come from an adult with COVID-19.

The rearrangement links TRBV7-6 to TRBJ2-6; D remains ambiguous. CDR3 size: 17 residues. Looked up from germline, CDR1 is SGHVS and CDR2 is FNYEAQ. V was trimmed by 3 bases and J by 1 base, leaving 13 bases between them. The CDR3 loop reads CASSFPAWRSGANVLTF. The CDR3 nucleotides are TGTGCCAGCAGCTTCCCCGCATGGCGTTCTGGGGCCAACGTCCTGACTTTC. The whole variable domain, filled in from reference TRBV7-6 and TRBJ2-6, reads GAGVSQSPRYKVTKRGQDVALRCDPISGHVSLYWYRQALGQGPEFLTYFNYEAQQDKSGLPNDRFSAERPEGSISTLTIQRTEQRDSAMYRCASSFPAWRSGANVLTFGAGSRLTVL.

The sample holds a few counts of this clone. The chain has TRBV10-1 and TRBJ2-1; 9 bases agree with TRBD1. The CDR3 runs 13 residues. The germline CDR1 and CDR2 sequences are WNHNN and SYGVQD (reference sequence). The ends lost 9 bases at V and 8 bases at J; junction bases unmatched: 8. The CDR3 loop is CARGTGKGDEQFF. The CDR3 region has the DNA TGCGCCAGGGGGACAGGGAAAGGCGATGAGCAGTTCTTC.

This clone was observed a few times. The chain recombines TRBV2 with TRBJ1-5, with 9 bases fitting TRBD1. CDR1 is SNHLY and CDR2 is FYNNEI in the germline V gene. With V trimmed by 8 bases and J by 5 bases, 7 bases remained unmatched. The CDR3 is 14 amino acids. CDR3 bases: TGTGCCAGCTGTCTCACAGGGGGCGATCAGCCCCAGCATTTT. This codes for CASCLTGGDQPQHF.

The count of this clone is one. The V call is TRBV3-1 (or the pseudogene TRBV3-2), the J call TRBJ2-3; TRBD2 agrees at 11 bases. Germline V lookup: CDR1 LGHDT, CDR2 YNNKEL (reference sequence). The CDR3 is 16 residues long. V dropped 4 bases and J dropped 2; count of bases not matched to a gene: 5. The CDR3 reads CASSLGTSGDTDTQYF. Written as DNA, the CDR3 is TGTGCCAGCAGCCTTGGGACTAGCGGAGACACAGATACGCAGTATTTT.

The genes are TRBV9 and TRBJ2-5; D may match TRBD1 or TRBD2 (5 bases each). This CDR3 has 15 residues. Trimming pared 0 bases from V and 7 bases from J, leaving 16 bases between. Looked up from germline, CDR1 is SGDLS and CDR2 is YYNGEE. The CDR3 spells CASSVARDPWGTQYF. The DNA of the CDR3 is TGTGCCAGCAGCGTAGCTCGGGACCCTTGGGGGACCCAGTACTTC.